These 17 T cell receptor beta chains share one sample of origin, sequenced in a study of spatial heterogeneity in lung cancer. Time point meaning: blood at routine non-recurrence follow-up after resection. The authors sequenced whole RNA from tumor, nontumor lung or frozen PBMC without sorting. TCRdb reanalysed the 5' RACE reads using MiXCR and keeps one entry per CDR3 protein. Found here are some 120,000 distinct CDR3 sequences, 10% to 15% of them singletons; the top ten hold 16%. The material sequenced was PBMCs, taken at follow-up. These receptors were obtained from a male donor with early-stage non-small cell lung cancer.

The chain uses TRBV20-1 and TRBJ1-2; 7 positions match TRBD1. CDR3 length: 15 residues. Germline CDR1 reads DFQATT; CDR2 reads SNEGSKA (reference sequence). Losses at the gene ends were 6 bases for V and 2 bases for J; bases not matched to a gene: 12. CDR3 bases: TGCAGTGCGCCCGCCAGACAGGGTTTAAACTATGGCTACACCTTC. This encodes CSAPARQGLNYGYTF.

This clonotype was picked up many times. The V gene is TRBV28, the J gene TRBJ1-1; the D is unclear. Germline lookup yields CDR1 MDHEN and CDR2 SYDVKM. The V end was cut by 6 bases, the J end by 6 bases, with 14 bases between. CDR3 size: 13 residues. This CDR3 is CASSLPLGSEAFF. The CDR3 DNA follows: TGTGCCAGCAGCCTCCCCCTGGGCTCTGAAGCTTTCTTT. The full variable domain, completed using reference TRBV28 and TRBJ1-1, is DVKVTQSSRYLVKRTGEKVFLECVQDMDHENMFWYRQDPGLGLRLIYFSYDVKMKEKGDIPEGYSVSREKKERFSLILESASTNQTSMYLCASSLPLGSEAFFGQGTRLTVV.

The chain joins TRBV7-3 to TRBJ1-1, with unresolved D. This CDR3 is built from 13 residues. V lost 0 bases and J 3 bases, leaving 5 bases between the germline ends. CDR1 is SGHTA, CDR2 FQGTGA, per germline. CDR3 in DNA: TGTGCCAGCAGCTTAACTCGGTACACTGAAGCTTTCTTT. The encoded protein is CASSLTRYTEAFF. The whole variable domain, remainder taken from reference TRBV7-3 and TRBJ1-1, is GAGVSQTPSNKVTEKGKYVELRCDPISGHTALYWYRQSLGQGPEFLIYFQGTGAADDSGLPNDRFFAVRPEGSVSTLKIQRTERGDSAVYLCASSLTRYTEAFFGQGTRLTVV.

The chain joins TRBV5-1 to TRBJ2-2; no firm D call. CDR1 and CDR2 from the germline V gene are SGHRS and YFSETQ. The CDR3 covers 12 residues. Trimming pared 4 bases from V and 7 bases from J, leaving 8 bases between. The chain's CDR3 is CASSTVRGELFF. The CDR3 coding sequence is TGCGCCAGCAGCACGGTGCGCGGGGAGCTGTTTTTT.

This clonotype has ten or more counts. The V and J genes are TRBV11-2 and TRBJ1-5, with TRBD1 matching over 7 bases. The CDR3 consists of 16 residues. The germline V gene encodes CDR1 SGHAT and CDR2 FQNNGV. V lost 6 bases and J lost 11; bases outside the gene matches: 19. CDR3 region: CASRPYQGDHRTAQHF. For the CDR3, the DNA is TGTGCCAGCAGGCCCTATCAGGGGGATCACAGGACAGCCCAGCATTTT.

The gene calls are TRBV7-9 and TRBJ1-1; D is possibly TRBD1 (5 bases). Germline values: CDR1 SEHNR, CDR2 FQNEAQ (reference sequence). Deletions cut 5 bases from V and 1 base from J, with 8 bases between. This CDR3 comprises 13 residues. In nucleotides, the CDR3 is TGTGCCAGCAGCCGGGACCAGAACACTGAAGCTTTCTTT. Protein sequence: CASSRDQNTEAFF.

This clonotype was counted only a few times. The chain carries TRBV2 and TRBJ2-1; D is possibly TRBD1 (6 bases). The germline V and J ends were trimmed by 6 bases and 8 bases, with 11 bases remaining between them. The CDR3 extends over 12 amino acids. Germline lookup yields CDR1 SNHLY and CDR2 FYNNEI. The CDR3 coding sequence is TGTGCCAGCAGGGACAGTGGGCATGAGCAGTTCTTC. Amino acids: CASRDSGHEQFF.

The V call is TRBV4-1, the J call TRBJ2-5, with 7 bases fitting TRBD1. The CDR3 consists of 15 residues. V lost 0 bases to trimming and J lost 4 bases; unmatched junction nucleotides: 5. CDR1 and CDR2 from the germline V gene are MGHRA and YSYEKL. CDR3 residues: CASSQDGQDGETQYF. For the CDR3, the DNA is TGCGCCAGCAGCCAAGATGGACAGGACGGAGAGACCCAGTACTTC.

A few counts support this clonotype. This sequence joins TRBV10-3 and TRBJ1-5; no definite D call. V shed 6 bases and J shed 0 bases, with 6 bases lying between them. Germline lookup yields CDR1 ENHRY and CDR2 SYGVKD. This CDR3 contains 13 residues. CDR3 loop: CAISGISNQPQHF. The CDR3 DNA reads TGTGCCATCAGCGGGATTAGCAATCAGCCCCAGCATTTT.

The chain recombines TRBV20-1 with TRBJ1-6; 12 bases are a match to TRBD1. Germline values: CDR1 DFQATT, CDR2 SNEGSKA (reference sequence). Losses at the gene ends were 6 bases for V and 4 bases for J; bases not matched to a gene: 10. The CDR3 loop spans 17 amino acids. CDR3 loop: CSARRPGQGAYNSPLHF. DNA of the CDR3: TGCAGTGCCAGAAGGCCGGGACAGGGGGCATATAATTCACCCCTCCACTTT.

The V call is TRBV20-1, the J call TRBJ2-1; D is unclear. Trimming shortened V by 5 bases and J by 0 bases, and 8 bases separated the two germline ends. CDR3 length: 13 residues. Germline assignment: CDR1 DFQATT and CDR2 SNEGSKA (reference sequence). This CDR3 is CSAPDGSYNEQFF. CDR3 in DNA: TGCAGTGCTCCAGACGGCTCCTACAATGAGCAGTTCTTC.

The V and J genes are TRBV12-3 or TRBV12-4 and TRBJ1-1; D gene uncertain. The CDR3 covers 16 residues. The ends were cut back, 4 bases at V and 0 bases at J, with 15 bases in the middle. The DNA of the CDR3 is TGTGCCAGCAGTTCACGGGGATGGGCACTGAACACTGAAGCTTTCTTT. Residues: CASSSRGWALNTEAFF.

This clonotype has a count of ten or more. The chain couples TRBV12-3 or TRBV12-4 to TRBJ1-1, with a possible D match to TRBD1 (5 bases). The CDR3 loop spans 14 amino acids. V was shortened by 6 bases and J by 5 bases, with 16 bases between the two germline ends. CDR3 protein: CASRMEGPNTEAFF. The CDR3, as DNA: TGTGCCAGCAGAATGGAGGGGCCCAATACTGAAGCTTTCTTT.

This clonotype was counted between two and nine times. The chain carries TRBV9 and TRBJ2-3; D gene ambiguous. The CDR3 length is 12 residues. Germline CDR1 is SGDLS and CDR2 is YYNGEE. Trimming took 1 base from V and 4 from J, leaving 4 bases between them. The DNA of the CDR3 is TGTGCCAGCAGCGTACGATCAGATACGCAGTATTTT. It yields the protein CASSVRSDTQYF.

Only a few counts were recorded for this clonotype. The chain recombines TRBV27 with TRBJ2-5; TRBD1 aligns across 8 bases. Germline V gene sequence: CDR1 MNHEY, CDR2 SMNVEV (reference sequence). Trimming took 4 bases from V and 4 from J; bases not matched to a gene: 5. This CDR3 region has 14 residues. The CDR3 DNA reads TGTGCCAGCAGTTGGGACAGGAGGGGAGAGACCCAGTACTTC. Encoded protein: CASSWDRRGETQYF.

This clonotype was seen at least ten times. V is TRBV5-1 and J is TRBJ2-7; D may be TRBD1 (5 bases). V was shortened by 0 bases and J by 3 bases, with 7 bases between the two germline ends. There are 13 residues in the CDR3. The V gene's germline CDR1 is SGHRS and CDR2 YFSETQ. The CDR3 bases are TGCGCCAGCAGCTTGGCCAGGGACTACGAGCAGTACTTC. Translated: CASSLARDYEQYF.

This chain uses TRBV5-1 with TRBJ1-5, with a weak D call TRBD1 (6 bases). Trimming pared 10 bases from V and 5 bases from J, leaving 10 bases between. The germline V gene encodes CDR1 SGHRS and CDR2 YFSETQ. The CDR3 consists of 11 residues. DNA of the CDR3: TGCGCCCCAGGGGAGGATCAGCCCCAGCATTTT. Translation: CAPGEDQPQHF.